The 5 T cell receptor beta chains below all came from one sample that was sequenced in a study of STAT5B mutations in CD4+ large granular lymphocyte leukemia (dated by TCRdb to between 2021 and 2024). The library relied on the immunoSEQ multiplex PCR assay. The table comes from immuneACCESS by way of TCRdb, which keeps in-frame sequences with V and J called. Part of the clones is missing from these tables; in studies checked, under half for an unresolved V gene and the rest for unknown reasons. The sample has about 38,000 clones on record, more than 70% of them singletons. Approximately 0.6% of the sample rests with the top ten. Sequences were obtained from CD4+ T cells from blood buffy coats. All receptors come from a human donor in good health.

This rearrangement joins TRBV7-3 to TRBJ2-7; TRBD2 matches at 9 bases. This CDR3 is 15 amino acids long. In germline, CDR1 is SGHTA, CDR2 FQGTGA. V lost 2 bases, J lost 3 bases, and 5 bases stayed unmatched. The CDR3 DNA reads as TGTGCCAGCAGCTTACGCGGGGGGGTTTTCTACGAGCAGTACTTC. It yields the protein CASSLRGGVFYEQYF.

The gene calls are TRBV5-4 and TRBJ1-2, with 7 bases lining up with TRBD1. The junction had 6 bases not matched to a gene; V was cut back by 3 bases and J by 7 bases. The CDR3 is 13 amino acids. Germline V gene lookup returns CDR1 SGHNT and CDR2 YYREEE (reference sequence). This chain's CDR3 is CASSYQGERGYTF. The DNA for the CDR3 is TGTGCCAGCAGCTACCAGGGGGAACGTGGCTACACCTTC.

The chain has TRBV2 and TRBJ2-3; 8 bases line up with TRBD1. This CDR3 contains 15 residues. In germline, CDR1 is SNHLY, CDR2 FYNNEI. Unmatched junction bases numbered 8, after V lost 6 bases and J lost 3 bases. The CDR3 region is CASRDRGMGTDTQYF. CDR3 nucleotides: TGTGCCAGCAGAGACAGGGGTATGGGGACAGATACGCAGTATTTT. Together with reference TRBV2 and TRBJ2-3, the CDR3 gives the full variable domain: EPEVTQTPSHQVTQMGQEVILRCVPISNHLYFYWYRQILGQKVEFLVSFYNNEISEKSEIFDDQFSVERPDGSNFTLKIRSTKLEDSAMYFCASRDRGMGTDTQYFGPGTRLTVL.

This chain links TRBV2 with TRBJ2-5; a possible D gene is TRBD1 (5 bases). The CDR3 runs 15 residues. Germline V gene data show CDR1 as SNHLY and CDR2 as FYNNEI. Trimming cost V 6 bases and J 4 bases, with 18 bases left between them. CDR3 DNA: TGTGCCAGCAGCCTCAGGTCTGGGGCCGGAGAGACCCAGTACTTC. Encoded protein: CASSLRSGAGETQYF. Looking up the rest from reference TRBV2 and TRBJ2-5 gives the full variable domain: EPEVTQTPSHQVTQMGQEVILRCVPISNHLYFYWYRQILGQKVEFLVSFYNNEISEKSEIFDDQFSVERPDGSNFTLKIRSTKLEDSAMYFCASSLRSGAGETQYFGPGTRLLVL.

The rearrangement joins TRBV5-8 to TRBJ2-7, with D unclear. The V gene lost 4 bases and the J gene lost 4 bases, with 6 bases spanning the gap. The CDR3 totals 11 residues. The germline CDR1 and CDR2 sequences are SGHTS and YDEGEE. The CDR3 region has the DNA TGTGCCAGCAGCCCGCTTTACGAGCAGTACTTC. Its translation: CASSPLYEQYF.